This section outlines one T cell receptor beta chain sequence together with its context. The PCR made use of 60 Vbeta and 13 Jbeta primers. Generated by immunoSEQ multiplex PCR, the TCRdb table keeps only in-frame clones and is missing some. The sample includes 150,000 or so clones, roughly 77% seen only once; the top ten take more than 2.5%. This entry is derived from a study of cytomegalovirus exposure and HLA in healthy donors. This CDR3 is 15 amino acids long. Trimming took off 6 bases at V and 3 bases at J, with 16 bases between the two ends. The germline V gene encodes CDR1 SNHLY and CDR2 FYNNEI.

The sample was PBMCs. The V gene is TRBV2, the J gene TRBJ2-3; D gene unclear. This receptor was taken from a man aged 40-50 years in good health and CMV-seronegative. The CDR3, as DNA: TGTGCCAGCAGCCCCAGTGGCTACGGGACAGATACGCAGTATTTT. It encodes CASSPSGYGTDTQYF.